These 25 T cell receptor beta chains share one sample of origin, sequenced in a study of shared T cell receptors in the human thymus (dated by TCRdb to about 2021). Libraries were constructed by the immunoSEQ multiplex PCR assay. Entries here come from immuneACCESS through TCRdb and include only in-frame sequences with V and J called. Some clones fail to appear in such tables; in the studies checked, an unresolved V gene covers under half of the shortfall, and the cause of the remainder is unknown. This sample gives under 450,000 clones in total; 95% of them show up just once. The biggest ten clones account for around 0.019% of the sample. Sequenced input: thymocytes. The receptors shown here come from a human donor.

The rearrangement links TRBV5-1 to TRBJ1-2; D may be TRBD1 (5 bases). CDR1 and CDR2 from the germline V gene are SGHRS and YFSETQ. CDR3 length equals 15 residues. The V and J ends lost 4 bases and 4 bases respectively, with 17 bases between them. The CDR3 protein is CASSEQQGRSYGYTF. The CDR3 nucleotides read TGCGCCAGCAGCGAACAGCAGGGTAGGAGCTATGGCTACACCTTC.

This CDR3 is CATSSLSPGQACYEQYF. CDR3 DNA sequence: TGTGCCACCAGCAGCTTATCGCCGGGACAGGCCTGCTACGAGCAGTACTTC. The chain employs TRBV15 and TRBJ2-7, with 8 nucleotides matching TRBD1. The CDR3 consists of 17 residues. The germline V gene has CDR1 LNHNV and CDR2 YYDKDF (reference sequence). Trimming removed 3 bases from V and 3 bases from J; junction bases left unmatched: 13.

Here the CDR3 reads CASSYRQLRNEQFF. CDR3 in DNA: TGTGCCAGCAGTTACCGGCAGCTTAGAAATGAGCAGTTCTTC. The rearrangement uses TRBV6-6 and TRBJ2-1; D is unclear. The CDR3 extends over 14 amino acids. Germline V gene sequence: CDR1 MNHNY, CDR2 SVGAGI (reference sequence). Trimming shortened V by 2 bases and J by 7 bases, and 12 bases separated the two germline ends.

This clone was seen only once. J is TRBJ1-2 and V is TRBV11-2; tentative D call: TRBD1 (5 bases). V shed 11 bases and J shed 3 bases, with 34 bases lying between them. Germline lookup yields CDR1 SGHAT and CDR2 FQNNGV. The CDR3 runs to 19 residues. The CDR3, as DNA: TGTGCCTTCAATCAAGTGGTGGGGCAGGACCCACCTAAAGACTATGGCTACACCTTC. Its protein is CAFNQVVGQDPPKDYGYTF.

The chain links TRBV5-5 to TRBJ1-1; D not resolved. Trimming shortened V by 0 bases and J by 3 bases, and 9 bases separated the two germline ends. In germline, CDR1 is SGHKS, CDR2 YYEKEE (reference sequence). CDR3 length equals 14 residues. The CDR3 reads CASSLERGHTEAFF. The CDR3 coding sequence is TGTGCCAGCAGCTTGGAGCGTGGTCACACTGAAGCTTTCTTT.

The chain employs TRBV6-6 and TRBJ2-7; a possible D gene is TRBD1 (5 bases). The CDR3 runs to 12 residues. Trimming shortened V by 6 bases and J by 4 bases, and 10 bases separated the two germline ends. Germline assignment: CDR1 MNHNY and CDR2 SVGAGI (reference sequence). The CDR3 coding sequence is TGTGCCAGCAGAGCAGGGTCTTACGAGCAGTACTTC. This translates into CASRAGSYEQYF.

V and J are TRBV28 and TRBJ1-1, with D tentatively TRBD1 (5 bases). CDR1 and CDR2 from the germline V gene are MDHEN and SYDVKM. This CDR3 is 11 amino acids long. The germline V and J ends were trimmed by 4 bases and 8 bases, with 8 bases remaining between them. As DNA, the CDR3 is TGTGCCAGCAGTTCCCGGGACGAAGCTTTCTTT. Amino acid sequence: CASSSRDEAFF.

This clone occurred once. The rearrangement uses TRBV2 and TRBJ2-7; D gene uncertain. CDR3 length: 15 residues. The V end was cut by 7 bases, the J end by 0 bases, with 16 bases between. The germline gives CDR1 SNHLY, CDR2 FYNNEI. The CDR3 loop is CASKVADAISYEQYF. In DNA form, the CDR3 reads TGTGCCAGCAAGGTGGCGGACGCAATCTCCTACGAGCAGTACTTC.

This rearrangement joins TRBV5-1 to TRBJ2-1; D is perhaps TRBD2 (6 bases). CDR1 SGHRS and CDR2 YFSETQ come from the germline V gene. CDR3 size: 15 residues. V dropped 4 bases and J dropped 5 bases, with 16 bases sitting between them. CDR3 nucleotides: TGCGCCAGCAGCGCCGGGACTCAGGCTAACAATGAGCAGTTCTTC. Its protein product is CASSAGTQANNEQFF.

This clone was seen once. The V gene is TRBV7-2, the J gene TRBJ2-3, with D possibly TRBD2 on 7 matching bases. Trimming pared 2 bases from V and 0 bases from J, leaving 15 bases between. Germline V gene lookup returns CDR1 SGHTA and CDR2 FQGNSA. This CDR3 region has 17 residues. The CDR3 spells CASSLFYGGRSTDTQYF. CDR3 nucleotide sequence: TGTGCCAGCAGCTTATTTTACGGGGGGCGGAGCACAGATACGCAGTATTTT.

The chain couples TRBV20-1 to TRBJ2-5; D is uncertain. CDR3 length equals 9 residues. Germline CDR1 reads DFQATT; CDR2 reads SNEGSKA (reference sequence). V was shortened by 6 bases and J by 7 bases, with 6 bases between the two germline ends. The CDR3 DNA reads as TGCAGTGCCCCCCGGACCCAGTACTTC. Protein sequence: CSAPRTQYF.

There are a few counts of this clone. V and J are TRBV19 and TRBJ2-7, with 13 positions matching TRBD2. The CDR3 extends over 19 amino acids. Germline trimming cut 3 bases from V and 9 bases from J; bases unmatched to any gene: 20. Looked up from germline, CDR1 is LNHDA and CDR2 is SQIVND (reference sequence). CDR3 residues: CASSIFPIPTSGRADRQYF. The DNA for the CDR3 is TGTGCCAGTAGTATCTTCCCGATTCCCACTAGCGGGAGGGCCGATCGGCAGTACTTC.

This rearrangement joins TRBV4-1 to TRBJ2-3; D gene uncertain. Germline assignment: CDR1 MGHRA and CDR2 YSYEKL. The CDR3 length is 13 residues. V shed 0 bases and J shed 5 bases, with 6 bases lying between them. In nucleotides, the CDR3 is TGCGCCAGCAGCCAAGACGGAGAAGATACGCAGTATTTT. Residues: CASSQDGEDTQYF.

This chain connects TRBV5-6 to TRBJ2-5; 7 bases align to TRBD2. J gave up 5 bases and V 4 bases, and 8 bases lay outside the gene matches. The CDR3 loop spans 14 amino acids. Germline CDR1 reads SGHDT; CDR2 reads YYEEEE. CDR3 nucleotides: TGTGCCAGCAGCCCAGGGCCCGGGGGGGAGACCCAGTACTTC. This gives the protein CASSPGPGGETQYF. Full variable domain (missing parts from reference TRBV5-6 and TRBJ2-5): DAGVTQSPTHLIKTRGQQVTLRCSPKSGHDTVSWYQQALGQGPQFIFQYYEEEERQRGNFPDRFSGHQFPNYSSELNVNALLLGDSALYLCASSPGPGGETQYFGPGTRLLVL.

This clone has a single count. The chain couples TRBV11-1 to TRBJ2-7, with D hard to call. V was clipped by 2 bases and J by 2 bases, with 10 bases between them. Germline assignment: CDR1 SGHAT and CDR2 FQDESV (reference sequence). The CDR3 has 14 amino acids. Here the CDR3 reads CASSLRTLTYEQYF. CDR3 nucleotides: TGTGCCAGCAGCTTAAGGACCCTAACCTACGAGCAGTACTTC.

The rearrangement links TRBV9 to TRBJ2-1; possibly TRBD1 for D (6 bases). The germline CDR1 and CDR2 sequences are SGDLS and YYNGEE. The CDR3 is made up of 15 amino acids. Trimming shortened V by 4 bases and J by 4 bases, and 15 bases separated the two germline ends. CDR3 protein: CASSPVGGQYNEQFF. In DNA form, the CDR3 reads TGTGCCAGCAGCCCGGTTGGGGGCCAATACAATGAGCAGTTCTTC.

The chain has TRBV29-1 and TRBJ2-7, with D hard to call. The germline V gene has CDR1 SQVTM and CDR2 ANQGSEA. Trimming took 2 bases from V and 6 from J, leaving 14 bases between them. There are 13 residues in the CDR3. CDR3 sequence reads: CSVEWAEMGEQYF. The CDR3 DNA follows: TGCAGCGTTGAATGGGCGGAAATGGGCGAGCAGTACTTC.

This chain joins TRBV19 and TRBJ1-2, with 7 positions matching TRBD1. CDR1 and CDR2 (germline): LNHDA, SQIVND (reference sequence). J lost 1 base, V lost 3 bases, and 14 bases had no gene match. This CDR3 is built from 18 residues. CDR3 in amino acids: CASSILNRDSDFNYGYTF. The CDR3 DNA sequence: TGTGCCAGTAGTATTTTGAACCGGGACAGCGACTTTAACTATGGCTACACCTTC. The full variable domain, rest sourced from reference TRBV19 and TRBJ1-2, is DGGITQSPKYLFRKEGQNVTLSCEQNLNHDAMYWYRQDPGQGLRLIYYSQIVNDFQKGDIAEGYSVSREKKESFPLTVTSAQKNPTAFYLCASSILNRDSDFNYGYTFGSGTRLTVV.

The genes are TRBV29-1 and TRBJ2-3; D might be TRBD1 (7 bases). Trimming cost V 6 bases and J 5 bases, with 24 bases left between them. The V gene's germline CDR1 is SQVTM and CDR2 ANQGSEA. The CDR3 consists of 16 residues. CDR3 amino acids: CSVHRDGRGVGDTQYF. The CDR3 nucleotides are TGCAGCGTGCACCGGGATGGCAGGGGGGTAGGAGATACGCAGTATTTT.

V is TRBV6-1 and J is TRBJ2-7, with D maybe TRBD2 (6 bases). V was trimmed by 6 bases and J by 1 base, leaving 10 bases between them. CDR3 size: 13 residues. Germline V lookup: CDR1 MNHNS, CDR2 SASEGT. The DNA for the CDR3 is TGTGCCAGCAGCTGGGGGACTTCCTACGAGCAGTACTTC. Its protein is CASSWGTSYEQYF.

This chain uses TRBV15 with TRBJ1-2, with D possibly matching TRBD1 (6 bases). The CDR3 extends over 14 amino acids. Germline assignment: CDR1 LNHNV and CDR2 YYDKDF (reference sequence). Between the trimmed V and J ends, which lost 1 base and 6 bases, there was a span of 12 bases. The CDR3: CATSRAGRGHGYTF. The CDR3 coding sequence is TGTGCCACCAGCAGAGCCGGCAGGGGACATGGCTACACCTTC.

This sequence joins TRBV6-5 and TRBJ1-3; D gene ambiguous. CDR1 and CDR2 from the germline V gene are MNHEY and SVGAGI. The CDR3 consists of 14 residues. V was trimmed by 2 bases and J by 0 bases, leaving 5 bases between them. CDR3: CASSYSYSGNTIYF. The CDR3, as DNA: TGTGCCAGCAGTTACAGTTACTCTGGAAACACCATATATTTT.

This chain joins TRBV14 and TRBJ2-2, with D possibly being TRBD1 (6 bases). V was shortened by 5 bases and J by 1 base, with 17 bases between the two germline ends. CDR1 SGHDN and CDR2 FVKESK come from the germline V gene. This CDR3 region has 17 residues. Here the CDR3 reads CASSSSDSNRNTGELFF. In DNA, the CDR3 is TGTGCCAGCAGCTCGTCGGACAGTAACCGGAACACCGGGGAGCTGTTTTTT.

This chain uses TRBV6-1 with TRBJ2-1, with TRBD2 identical over 9 bases. CDR1 is MNHNS, CDR2 SASEGT, per germline. The trim removed 8 bases at V and 2 bases at J, leaving 10 bases unmatched. The length of the CDR3 is 16 residues. The CDR3, as DNA: TGTGCCAGCTGTGTTAGCGGGAGACACCCCTACAATGAGCAGTTCTTC. Its translation is CASCVSGRHPYNEQFF.

The V gene is TRBV12-5, the J gene TRBJ2-1, with a weak D call TRBD1 (6 bases). The ends were cut back, 6 bases at V and 2 bases at J, with 17 bases in the middle. Germline CDR1 reads LGHNT; CDR2 reads FRNRAP. The CDR3 is 16 residues long. CDR3 loop: CASGNSGATTYNEQFF. CDR3 bases: TGTGCTAGTGGGAACTCAGGGGCTACCACCTACAATGAGCAGTTCTTC.